This is a list of T cell receptor beta chains from one sample in a study of cytomegalovirus exposure and HLA in healthy donors. This table comes from immunoSEQ multiplex PCR, and its TCRdb copy is limited to in-frame clones, with some not included. This sample contains 200,000 to 250,000 clones. Material for sequencing was PBMCs. These receptors originate from a woman in her twenties or thirties in good health and CMV-seropositive. CDR3s include the opening cysteine and the closing phenylalanine or tryptophan. A D gene is named only where the DNA matches it firmly.

>TRBD1|TRBV6-1|TRBJ1-6|14
TGTGCCAGCTGTGGGACAGGTCATAATTCACCCCTCCACTTT
CASCGTGHNSPLHF
>TRBD1|TRBV11-2|TRBJ1-2|12
TGTGCCAGCAGCTTAGGATCCAGGGGGCTCACCTTC
CASSLGSRGLTF
>.|TRBV6-1|TRBJ1-1|14
TGTGCCAGCAGTGAATCGGGGGGGGCAGCTGAAGCTTTCTTT
CASSESGGAAEAFF
>TRBD1|TRBV7-9|TRBJ1-5|14
TGTGCCAGCAGCTGGGACAGGCCCAATCAGCCCCAGCATTTT
CASSWDRPNQPQHF
>TRBD2|TRBV19|TRBJ2-3|17
TGTGCCAGTAGTATTTACGGGGGGGCCCCTAGCACAGATACGCAGTATTTT
CASSIYGGAPSTDTQYF
>.|TRBV5-1|TRBJ1-2|13
TGCGCCAGCAGCCTACAGGGTAACTATGGCTACACCTTC
CASSLQGNYGYTF
>TRBD1|TRBV10-2|TRBJ2-6|20
TGCGCCAGCTTACCACTAAAGGGACAGGGAGTCAATAGTGGGGCCAACGTCCTGACTTTC
CASLPLKGQGVNSGANVLTF
>.|TRBV2|TRBJ2-1|14
TGTGCCAGCAGAGAAAGGGAGAGTCTCTGGGAGCAGTTCTTC
CASRERESLWEQFF
>.|TRBV20-1|TRBJ2-3|11
TGCAGTGCGGCCAAGCGGGATACGCAGTATTTT
CSAAKRDTQYF
>TRBD1|TRBV19|TRBJ1-5|17
TGTGCCAGTAGTATGTGGGGACAGGGGTCTCCCAATCAGCCCCAGCATTTT
CASSMWGQGSPNQPQHF
>TRBD2|TRBV28|TRBJ2-7|14
TGTGCCAGCAGGTCACCTAGCGGGGGCTACGAGCAGTACTTC
CASRSPSGGYEQYF
>.|TRBV10-1|TRBJ1-1|13
TGCGCCAGCAGGCCACAGGGCTCAACTGAAGCTTTCTTT
CASRPQGSTEAFF
>.|TRBV7-2|TRBJ2-7|17
TGTGCCAGCAGTTATACCCCAGGGGGGCAAACCTCCTACGAGCAGTACTTC
CASSYTPGGQTSYEQYF
>TRBD1|TRBV5-6|TRBJ1-6|19
TGTGCCAGCAGCTTAAGTTCAGGCCAGGGGGCGCTTAGAAATACACCCCTCCACTTT
CASSLSSGQGALRNTPLHF
>TRBD1|TRBV18|TRBJ1-1|18
TGTGCCAGCTCACAGGAGACAGGGGGCAGAGTGGGCGGCACTGAAGCTTTCTTT
CASSQETGGRVGGTEAFF
>TRBD2|TRBV27|TRBJ2-7|15
TGTGCCAGCAGTTTGTCACTAGCGGGAGTTTACGAGCAGTACTTC
CASSLSLAGVYEQYF
>TRBD2|TRBV6-6|TRBJ2-7|14
TGTGCCAGCAGTTACTCAGCGGGAGGAAAAGAGCAGTACTTC
CASSYSAGGKEQYF
>TRBD2|TRBV7-9|TRBJ2-7|16
TGTGCCAGCAGCCGATGGCGGGGGGGCTACCACTACGAGCAGTACTTC
CASSRWRGGYHYEQYF
>.|TRBV6-5|TRBJ2-7|14
TGTGCCAGCAGCAGCAACGGGGTCTCCTACGAGCAGTACTTC
CASSSNGVSYEQYF
>.|TRBV6-1|TRBJ2-5|13
TGTGCCAGCCCGGGACACTTCCAAGAGACCCAGTACTTC
CASPGHFQETQYF
>.|TRBV30|TRBJ2-1|14
TGTGCCTGGAGTTGGGGCTACGCCTACAATGAGCAGTTCTTC
CAWSWGYAYNEQFF
>TRBD1|TRBV4-1|TRBJ2-7|18
TGCGCCAGCAGCCAAGATTTCCAGAGGTTACAGGGGATCTACGAGCAGTACTTC
CASSQDFQRLQGIYEQYF
>TRBD1|TRBV5-1|TRBJ1-5|14
TGCGCCAGCAGCTTGTCAGGGGGTAATCAGCCCCAGCATTTT
CASSLSGGNQPQHF
>.|TRBV29-1|TRBJ2-3|12
TGCAGCGCAGGGTTTGTCACAGATACGCAGTATTTT
CSAGFVTDTQYF
>TRBD2|TRBV5-1|TRBJ2-1|17
TGCGCCAGCAGCTTAACTAGCGGGGGGCTGGACTACAATGAGCAGTTCTTC
CASSLTSGGLDYNEQFF
>TRBD1|TRBV29-1|TRBJ2-7|13
TGCAGCGTCCCGGGACAGGGTATCCACGAGCAGTACTTC
CSVPGQGIHEQYF
>TRBD2|TRBV7-2|TRBJ2-5|15
TGTGCCAGCAGCCATAGCGGGGGGGCCTCAAAGACCCAGTACTTC
CASSHSGGASKTQYF
>.|TRBV7-2|TRBJ1-1|17
TGTGCCAGCAGCTTTGTTAATGAGGGGAGGGGGAACACTGAAGCTTTCTTT
CASSFVNEGRGNTEAFF
>.|TRBV7-6|TRBJ1-3|14
TGTGCCAGCAGCCCGGGGAACTCTGGAAACACCATATATTTT
CASSPGNSGNTIYF
>TRBD2|TRBV28|TRBJ2-7|14
TGTGCCAGCAGTTTACCTAGCGGGGACTACGAGCAGTACTTC
CASSLPSGDYEQYF
>TRBD1|TRBV4-1|TRBJ1-2|15
TGCGCCAGCAGCCCCCCTTCGGGACAGCACTATGGCTACACCTTC
CASSPPSGQHYGYTF
>.|TRBV5-1|TRBJ2-5|14
TGCGCCAGCAGCCTACCCGGTCCAGCGGAGACCCAGTACTTC
CASSLPGPAETQYF
>TRBD1|TRBV29-1|TRBJ2-1|15
TGCAGCGTTGAAAAAGGGACAGGGGGGTTCAATGAGCAGTTCTTC
CSVEKGTGGFNEQFF
>TRBD2|TRBV6-1|TRBJ2-3|17
TGTGCCAGCAGTGCACCTTCCCGGGATGGGGGGGTAGATACGCAGTATTTT
CASSAPSRDGGVDTQYF
>.|TRBV19|TRBJ2-7|14
TGTGCCAGTAGTATGGGCCAGGGAATAAACGAGCAGTACTTC
CASSMGQGINEQYF
>.|TRBV29-1|TRBJ1-2|12
TGCAGCGTTGGGTTGGACGACTATGGCCACACCTTC
CSVGLDDYGHTF
>TRBD1|TRBV6-6|TRBJ1-1|13
TGTGCCAGTAGCCGGGACAGCTACACTGAAGCTTTCTTT
CASSRDSYTEAFF
>TRBD1|TRBV20-1|TRBJ1-2|11
TGCAGTGCTCCGGACAGGGGAGGCTACACCTTC
CSAPDRGGYTF
>TRBD1|TRBV2|TRBJ2-7|15
TGTGCCAGCAGTGGGCATGGACAGGGGTACTACGAGCAGTACTTC
CASSGHGQGYYEQYF
>.|TRBV14|TRBJ1-2|15
TGTGCCAGCAGCCAAGGGCGAGGTAACGTTGGTGGCTACACCTTC
CASSQGRGNVGGYTF
>TRBD1|TRBV6-1|TRBJ1-3|15
TGTGCCAGCAGTTTCCGGGACAGCGCTGGAAACACCATATATTTT
CASSFRDSAGNTIYF
>TRBD1|TRBV11-2|TRBJ1-1|16
TGTGCCAGCAGCCCTAAGTCCGGACAGGGGAACACTGAAGCTTTCTTT
CASSPKSGQGNTEAFF
>TRBD1|TRBV5-1|TRBJ2-6|15
TGCGCCAGCAGAATGAGGGGGCCTGGGGCCAACGTCCTGACTTTC
CASRMRGPGANVLTF
>.|TRBV19|TRBJ1-2|14
TGTGCCAGTAGAGATGGGGCGCGGGAATACGGCTACACCTTC
CASRDGAREYGYTF
>TRBD2|TRBV5-6|TRBJ2-1|18
TGTGCCAGCAGCAATGGAGGTGCAGCGGGAGGCTCCTACAATGAGCAGTTCTTC
CASSNGGAAGGSYNEQFF
>TRBD1|TRBV5-1|TRBJ2-1|15
TGCGCCAGCAGCGAAGGACAGGGAGTTTACAATGAGCAGTTCTTC
CASSEGQGVYNEQFF
>TRBD1|TRBV5-1|TRBJ1-6|14
TGCGCCAGCAGCCTGACAGGGGATAATTCACCCCTCCACTTT
CASSLTGDNSPLHF
>TRBD1|TRBV28|TRBJ2-7|12
TGTGCCAGCGGGGGACAGGGCCACGAGCAGTACTTC
CASGGQGHEQYF
>.|TRBV5-4|TRBJ2-3|14
TGTGCCAGCAGCTCGCCACTAGCCCCAGATACGCAGTATTTT
CASSSPLAPDTQYF
>TRBD2|TRBV5-4|TRBJ2-5|13
TGTGCCAGCAGCGGGGGGGGGAAAGAGACCCAGTACTTC
CASSGGGKETQYF
>.|TRBV10-3|TRBJ1-5|14
TGTGCCATCACCTCCCTCGCGGGCAATCAGCCCCAGCATTTT
CAITSLAGNQPQHF
>.|TRBV5-6|TRBJ2-2|13
TGTGCCAGCAGCTTGGGGTATGCGGGGGAGCTGTTTTTT
CASSLGYAGELFF
>.|TRBV2|TRBJ2-5|11
TGTGCCAGCACCTACGAGGAGACCCAGTACTTC
CASTYEETQYF
>.|TRBV28|TRBJ1-2|17
TGTGCCAGCAGTTTACTCGCCTCACTAGATGTAATGTATGGCTACACCTTC
CASSLLASLDVMYGYTF
>.|TRBV19|TRBJ1-2|17
TGTGCCAGTAGTATAGATCTATTGGACAGCATACCTGATGGCTACACCTTC
CASSIDLLDSIPDGYTF